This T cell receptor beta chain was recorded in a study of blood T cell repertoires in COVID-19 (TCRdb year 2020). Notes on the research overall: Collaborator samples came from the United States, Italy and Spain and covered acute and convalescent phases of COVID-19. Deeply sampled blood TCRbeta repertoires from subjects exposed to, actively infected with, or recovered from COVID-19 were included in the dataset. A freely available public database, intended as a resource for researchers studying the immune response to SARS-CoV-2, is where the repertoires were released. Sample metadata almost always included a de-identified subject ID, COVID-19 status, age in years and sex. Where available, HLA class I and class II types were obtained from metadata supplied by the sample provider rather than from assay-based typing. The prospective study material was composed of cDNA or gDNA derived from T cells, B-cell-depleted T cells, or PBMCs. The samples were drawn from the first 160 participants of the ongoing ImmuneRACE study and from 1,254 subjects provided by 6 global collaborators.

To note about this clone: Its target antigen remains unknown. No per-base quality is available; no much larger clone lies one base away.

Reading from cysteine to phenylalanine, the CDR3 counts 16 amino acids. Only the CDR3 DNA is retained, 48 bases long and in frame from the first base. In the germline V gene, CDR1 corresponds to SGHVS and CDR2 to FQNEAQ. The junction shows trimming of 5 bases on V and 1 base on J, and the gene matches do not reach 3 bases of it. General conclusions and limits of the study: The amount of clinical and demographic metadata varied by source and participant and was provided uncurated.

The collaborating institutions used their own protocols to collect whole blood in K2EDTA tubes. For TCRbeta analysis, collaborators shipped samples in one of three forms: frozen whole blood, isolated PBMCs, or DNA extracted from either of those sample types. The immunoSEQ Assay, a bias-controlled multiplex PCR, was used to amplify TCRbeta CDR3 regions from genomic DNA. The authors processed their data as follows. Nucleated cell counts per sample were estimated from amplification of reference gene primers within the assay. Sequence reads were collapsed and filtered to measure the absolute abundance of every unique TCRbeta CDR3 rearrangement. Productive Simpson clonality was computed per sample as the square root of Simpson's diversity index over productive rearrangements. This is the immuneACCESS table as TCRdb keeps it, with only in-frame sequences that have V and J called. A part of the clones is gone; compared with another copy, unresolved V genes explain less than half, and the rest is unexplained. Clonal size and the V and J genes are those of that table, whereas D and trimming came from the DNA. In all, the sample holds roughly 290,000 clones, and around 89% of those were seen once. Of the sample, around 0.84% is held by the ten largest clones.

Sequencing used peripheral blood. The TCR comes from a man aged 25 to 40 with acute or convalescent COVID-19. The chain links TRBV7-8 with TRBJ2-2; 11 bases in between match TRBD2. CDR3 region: CASSELAGVNTGELFF. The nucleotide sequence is TGTGCCAGCAGCGAACTAGCGGGGGTGAACACCGGGGAGCTGTTTTTT.